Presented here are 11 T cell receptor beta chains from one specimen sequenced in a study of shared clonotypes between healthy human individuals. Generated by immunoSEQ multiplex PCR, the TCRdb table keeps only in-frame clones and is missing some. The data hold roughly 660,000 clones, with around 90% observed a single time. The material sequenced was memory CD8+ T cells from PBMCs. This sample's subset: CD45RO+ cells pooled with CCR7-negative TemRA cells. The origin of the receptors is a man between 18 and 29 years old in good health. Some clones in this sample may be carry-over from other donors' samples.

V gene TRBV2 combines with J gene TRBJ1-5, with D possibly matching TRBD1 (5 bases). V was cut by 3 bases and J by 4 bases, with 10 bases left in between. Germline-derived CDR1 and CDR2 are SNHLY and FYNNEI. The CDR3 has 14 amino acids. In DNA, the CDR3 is TGTGCCAGCAGTGATCCGGGGGGAAATCAGCCCCAGCATTTT. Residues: CASSDPGGNQPQHF.

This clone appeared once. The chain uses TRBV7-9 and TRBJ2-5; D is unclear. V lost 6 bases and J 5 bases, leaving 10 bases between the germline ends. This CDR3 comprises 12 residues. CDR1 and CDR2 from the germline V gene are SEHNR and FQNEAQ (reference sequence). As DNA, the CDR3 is TGTGCCAGCAGGAAGGCCGGGGAGACCCAGTACTTC. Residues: CASRKAGETQYF.

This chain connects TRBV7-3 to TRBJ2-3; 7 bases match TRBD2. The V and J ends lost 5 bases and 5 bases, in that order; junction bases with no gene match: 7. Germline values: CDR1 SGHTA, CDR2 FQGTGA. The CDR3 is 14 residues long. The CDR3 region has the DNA TGTGCCAGCAGCCCAGCGGGGCTCGGAGATACGCAGTATTTT. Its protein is CASSPAGLGDTQYF.

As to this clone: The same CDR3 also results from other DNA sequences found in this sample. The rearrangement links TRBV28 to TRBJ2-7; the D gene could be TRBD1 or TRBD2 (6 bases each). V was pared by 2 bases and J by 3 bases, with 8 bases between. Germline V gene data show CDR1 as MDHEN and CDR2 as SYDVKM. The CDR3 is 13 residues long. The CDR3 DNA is TGTGCCAGCAGTTTACGGGGGCTCTACGAGCAGTACTTC. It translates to CASSLRGLYEQYF.

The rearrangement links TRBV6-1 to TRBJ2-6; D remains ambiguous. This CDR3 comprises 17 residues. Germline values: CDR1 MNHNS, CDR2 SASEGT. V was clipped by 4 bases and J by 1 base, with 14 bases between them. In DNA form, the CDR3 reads TGTGCCAGCAGTGCCCGTCCCATCCTATCTGGGGCCAACGTCCTGACTTTC. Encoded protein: CASSARPILSGANVLTF.

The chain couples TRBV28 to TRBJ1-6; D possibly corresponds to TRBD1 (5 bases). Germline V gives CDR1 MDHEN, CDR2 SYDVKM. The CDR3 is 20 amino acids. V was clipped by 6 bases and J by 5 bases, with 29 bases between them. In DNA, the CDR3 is TGTGCCAGCAGACCTTGGGGGGGAAGCAGGCCCGGGCCGAATAATTCACCCCTCCACTTT. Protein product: CASRPWGGSRPGPNNSPLHF.

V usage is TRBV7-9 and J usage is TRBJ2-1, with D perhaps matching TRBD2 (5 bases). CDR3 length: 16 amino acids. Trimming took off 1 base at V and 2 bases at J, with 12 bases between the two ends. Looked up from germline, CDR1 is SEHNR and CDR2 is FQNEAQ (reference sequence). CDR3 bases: TGTGCCAGCAGCTTAGGGACGGGAAGAGCCTACAATGAGCAGTTCTTC. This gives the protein CASSLGTGRAYNEQFF.

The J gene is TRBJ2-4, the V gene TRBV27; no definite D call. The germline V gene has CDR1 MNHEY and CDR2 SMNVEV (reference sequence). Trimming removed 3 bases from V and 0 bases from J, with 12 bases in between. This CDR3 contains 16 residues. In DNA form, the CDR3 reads TGTGCCAGCAGTTTCCAGCCCTTTCTAGCCAAAAACATTCAGTACTTC. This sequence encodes CASSFQPFLAKNIQYF.

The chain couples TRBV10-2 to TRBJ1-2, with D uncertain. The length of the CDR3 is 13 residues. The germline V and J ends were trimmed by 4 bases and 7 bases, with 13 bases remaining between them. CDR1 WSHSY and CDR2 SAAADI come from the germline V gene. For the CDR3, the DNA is TGCGCCAGCAGTGCTACGGAGGGTAGTGGCTACACCTTC. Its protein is CASSATEGSGYTF.

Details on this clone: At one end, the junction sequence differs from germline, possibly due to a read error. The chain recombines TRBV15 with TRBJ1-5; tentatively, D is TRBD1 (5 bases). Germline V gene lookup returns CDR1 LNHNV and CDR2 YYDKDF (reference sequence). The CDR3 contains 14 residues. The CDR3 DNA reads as TGTGCCACCAGAGGGGAGGGGAATAATCAGCCCCGGCATTTT. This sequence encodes CATRGEGNNQPRHF.

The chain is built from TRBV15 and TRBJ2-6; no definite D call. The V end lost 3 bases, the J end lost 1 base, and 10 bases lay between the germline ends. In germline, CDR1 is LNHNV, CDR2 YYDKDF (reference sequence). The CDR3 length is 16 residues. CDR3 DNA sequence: TGTGCCACCAGCAGGGAACAGTCGTCTGGGGCCAACGTCCTGACTTTC. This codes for CATSREQSSGANVLTF.